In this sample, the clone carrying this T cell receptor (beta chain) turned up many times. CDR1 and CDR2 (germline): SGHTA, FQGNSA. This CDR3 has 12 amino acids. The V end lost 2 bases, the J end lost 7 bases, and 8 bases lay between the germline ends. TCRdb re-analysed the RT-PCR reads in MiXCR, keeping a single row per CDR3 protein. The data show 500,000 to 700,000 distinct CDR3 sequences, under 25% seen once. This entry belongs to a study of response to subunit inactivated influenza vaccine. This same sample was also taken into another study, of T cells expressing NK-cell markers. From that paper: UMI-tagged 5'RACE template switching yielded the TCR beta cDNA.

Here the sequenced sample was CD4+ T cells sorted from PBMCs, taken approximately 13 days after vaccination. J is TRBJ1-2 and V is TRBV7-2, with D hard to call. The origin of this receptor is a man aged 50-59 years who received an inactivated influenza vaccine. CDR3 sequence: CASSLRTGGYTF. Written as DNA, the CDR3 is TGTGCCAGCAGCTTACGTACGGGTGGCTACACCTTC.